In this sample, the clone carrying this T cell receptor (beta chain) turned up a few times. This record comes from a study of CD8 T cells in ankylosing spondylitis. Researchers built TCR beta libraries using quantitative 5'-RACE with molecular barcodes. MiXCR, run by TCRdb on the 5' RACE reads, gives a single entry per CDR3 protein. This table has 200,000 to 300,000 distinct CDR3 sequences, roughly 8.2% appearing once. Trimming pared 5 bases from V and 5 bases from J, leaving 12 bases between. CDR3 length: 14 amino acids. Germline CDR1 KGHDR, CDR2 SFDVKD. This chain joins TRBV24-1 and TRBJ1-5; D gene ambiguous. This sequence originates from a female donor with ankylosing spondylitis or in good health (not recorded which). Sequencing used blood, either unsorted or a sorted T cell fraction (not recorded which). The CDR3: CATSGPGGYQPQHF. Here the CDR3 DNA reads TGTGCCACCAGTGGCCCGGGCGGATATCAGCCCCAGCATTTT.